Below are 16 T cell receptor beta chains sequenced from a single sample in a study of T cells in Graves' hyperthyroidism and ophthalmopathy. Amplification of TCR beta CDR3 regions was performed using RNA transcripts as template. Researchers ran a first-round RT-PCR on the TCR CDR3 using the HTBI primer set. Via MiXCR, TCRdb re-called the multiplex PCR reads, giving one row per CDR3 protein. The repertoire holds under 700,000 distinct CDR3 sequences, with just over 45% as singletons. The sample was peripheral blood or thyroid tissue (not recorded which). The receptor source for this set is a woman aged 18-30 years with Graves' hyperthyroidism.

This clonotype has ten or more counts. The chain links TRBV7-2 to TRBJ2-5; 7 bases line up with TRBD2. The junction had 7 bases not matched to a gene; V was cut back by 6 bases and J by 9 bases. CDR1 SGHTA and CDR2 FQGNSA come from the germline V gene. This CDR3 contains 12 residues. The CDR3 DNA is TGTGCCAGCAGTCTTGGGGGGGGGGCCCAGTACTTC. This sequence encodes CASSLGGGAQYF.

V and J are TRBV2 and TRBJ1-3; D call uncertain. The V gene's germline CDR1 is SNHLY and CDR2 FYNNEI. V was shortened by 6 bases and J by 0 bases, with 9 bases between the two germline ends. This CDR3 has 14 amino acids. The CDR3 here is CASRRRDSGNTIYF. CDR3 DNA: TGTGCCAGCAGAAGGAGGGACTCTGGAAACACCATATATTTT.

The chain joins TRBV7-3 to TRBJ1-5; perhaps TRBD1 as D (5 bases). This CDR3 is built from 13 residues. V lost 3 bases to trimming and J lost 14 bases, with 17 bases between them. Germline V gene lookup returns CDR1 SGHTA and CDR2 FQGTGA. The CDR3 reads CASSLVGTASKHF. The CDR3 DNA is TGTGCCAGCAGCTTGGTAGGGACGGCCTCCAAGCATTTT.

This clonotype was detected many times. The chain carries TRBV7-2 and TRBJ2-5; tentatively, D is TRBD1 (5 bases). This CDR3 region has 12 residues. The V end was cut by 6 bases, the J end by 6 bases, with 11 bases between. Germline lookup yields CDR1 SGHTA and CDR2 FQGNSA. CDR3 bases: TGTGCCAGCAGAAAAGACAGCCAGACCCAGTACTTC. This codes for CASRKDSQTQYF.

The rearrangement joins TRBV10-3 to TRBJ1-5; D is ambiguous. Trimming removed 0 bases from V and 3 bases from J, with 9 bases in between. CDR3 length: 15 amino acids. Germline values: CDR1 ENHRY, CDR2 SYGVKD. This CDR3 reads CAISESTMDNQPQHF. The CDR3 DNA reads TGTGCCATCAGTGAGTCGACCATGGACAATCAGCCCCAGCATTTT.

Only a few counts were recorded for this clonotype. This sequence joins TRBV5-1 and TRBJ1-1; no firm D call. CDR1 is SGHRS, CDR2 YFSETQ, per germline. This CDR3 region has 12 residues. V gave up 4 bases and J gave up 2 bases, with 6 bases separating them. CDR3 bases: TGCGCCAGCAGCGGGGAAAACACTGAAGCTTTCTTT. Translating gives CASSGENTEAFF.

This clonotype was seen just once. The chain couples TRBV19 to TRBJ1-4; D gene unclear. The germline V and J ends were trimmed by 4 bases and 7 bases, with 16 bases remaining between them. This CDR3 region has 15 residues. Per the germline V gene, CDR1 is LNHDA and CDR2 is SQIVND (reference sequence). The chain's CDR3 is CASSTGSSRSEKLFF. CDR3 nucleotide sequence: TGTGCCAGTAGTACGGGGAGCTCAAGGAGTGAAAAACTGTTTTTT.

The chain has TRBV5-6 and TRBJ1-2, with no clear D. The CDR3 extends over 12 amino acids. Trimming pared 1 base from V and 6 bases from J, leaving 7 bases between. The germline CDR1 and CDR2 sequences are SGHDT and YYEEEE. DNA of the CDR3: TGTGCCAGCAGCTTGATCGGGGATGGCTACACCTTC. As protein: CASSLIGDGYTF.

The table lists this clonotype with a few counts. The genes are TRBV24-1 and TRBJ2-2; possibly TRBD1 for D (5 bases). Germline CDR1 is KGHDR and CDR2 is SFDVKD. The V end was cut by 1 base, the J end by 3 bases, with 14 bases between. This CDR3 has 17 residues. The CDR3: CATSDFSPQGYTGELFF. The CDR3 region has the DNA TGTGCCACCAGTGATTTTTCCCCCCAGGGATACACCGGGGAGCTGTTTTTT.

The chain links TRBV6-1 to TRBJ2-7; TRBD2 agrees at 9 bases. Germline CDR1 MNHNS, CDR2 SASEGT. The CDR3 is 12 amino acids. V trimming: 8 bases; J trimming: 3 bases; junction bases outside the gene matches: 2. In nucleotides, the CDR3 is TGTGCCAGCCCTAGCGGGAACTACGAGCAGTACTTC. It yields the protein CASPSGNYEQYF.

This clonotype was seen a handful of times. V and J are TRBV7-9 and TRBJ1-5; D might be TRBD1 (6 bases). Per the germline V gene, CDR1 is SEHNR and CDR2 is FQNEAQ (reference sequence). The CDR3 contains 14 residues. The germline V and J ends were trimmed by 6 bases and 7 bases, with 16 bases remaining between them. CDR3 nucleotide sequence: TGTGCCAGCAGTTTATTGGGGGCACAGCAGCCCCAGCATTTT. Amino acids: CASSLLGAQQPQHF.

In this sample, this clonotype turned up a few times. The chain recombines TRBV4-1 with TRBJ1-2; 9 bases are a match to TRBD1. Germline V gives CDR1 MGHRA, CDR2 YSYEKL. V gave up 0 bases and J gave up 8 bases; unmatched junction bases: 7. This CDR3 spans 15 amino acids. The CDR3 reads CASSQEGGQGWGYTF. In DNA, the CDR3 is TGCGCCAGCAGCCAAGAAGGGGGACAGGGCTGGGGCTACACCTTC.

This clonotype showed up many times. V is TRBV10-3 and J is TRBJ1-4, with 9 bases that match TRBD1. The CDR3 runs 15 residues. CDR1 is ENHRY, CDR2 SYGVKD, per germline. Trimming took 3 bases from V and 8 from J; bases not matched to a gene: 7. CDR3 in amino acids: CAISESGTGFEKLFF. As DNA, the CDR3 is TGTGCCATCAGTGAATCCGGGACAGGGTTCGAAAAACTGTTTTTT.

This clonotype was seen many times. The chain couples TRBV7-9 to TRBJ1-4, with no clear D. Per the germline V gene, CDR1 is SEHNR and CDR2 is FQNEAQ (reference sequence). V was trimmed by 7 bases and J by 2 bases, leaving 11 bases between them. This CDR3 has 14 residues. CDR3 sequence reads: CASTFEATNEKLFF. The CDR3, as DNA: TGTGCCAGCACCTTCGAGGCGACTAATGAAAAACTGTTTTTT.

This clonotype was seen ten or more times. The rearrangement joins TRBV2 to TRBJ2-7; D is unclear. The V gene lost 2 bases and the J gene lost 3 bases, with 11 bases spanning the gap. The V gene's germline CDR1 is SNHLY and CDR2 FYNNEI. The CDR3 runs to 14 residues. The CDR3 bases are TGTGCCAGCAGTGAAAACGTTTACTACTACGAGCAGTACTTC. Protein sequence: CASSENVYYYEQYF.

In this sample, this clonotype turned up many times. CDR3 protein: CASRGWSNQPQHF. CDR3 nucleotide sequence: TGTGCCAGCAGGGGATGGAGCAATCAGCCCCAGCATTTT. The V gene is TRBV2, the J gene TRBJ1-5, with D unresolved. CDR1 is SNHLY and CDR2 is FYNNEI in the germline V gene. The CDR3 sequence is 13 residues long. Deletions cut 6 bases from V and 1 base from J, with 7 bases between.